These 29 T cell receptor beta chains share one sample of origin, sequenced in a study of molecular identifiers for immune sequencing clone quantification. Using its own MiXCR run on the PCR reads, TCRdb lists one record per CDR3 protein. The sample lists about 640,000 distinct CDR3 sequences, roughly 21% occurring once. Sequencing was carried out using naive CD8+ T cells from blood, with Jurkat cell RNA spiked in. The sample's subset: FACS-sorted CD8+CD4-CCR7+CD45RA+ naive T cells. The receptors derive from a human donor in good health. Some libraries in this study had Jurkat cell RNA spiked in.

This clonotype has a single count. The junction departs from the called germline gene at one end, perhaps through a read error. The J gene is TRBJ2-7, the V gene TRBV27, with D perhaps TRBD2 (5 bases). The CDR3 sequence is 15 residues long. Germline CDR1 is MNHEY and CDR2 is SMNVEV (reference sequence). CDR3 loop: CASSFGLVSSYERYF. CDR3 DNA sequence: TGTGCCAGCAGTTTTGGACTGGTATCCTCCTACGAGCGGTACTTC.

This clonotype was observed many times. The chain joins TRBV29-1 to TRBJ2-3, with 7 bases that match TRBD1. J gave up 3 bases and V 2 bases, and 2 bases lay outside the gene matches. This CDR3 region has 13 residues. Germline CDR1 reads SQVTM; CDR2 reads ANQGSEA. The CDR3 nucleotides read TGCAGCGTTGAAAGGGGGCTTACAGATACGCAGTATTTT. This codes for CSVERGLTDTQYF.

Turning to this clonotype: A much larger clonotype is one base distant, so this may be a read error. The chain uses TRBV4-3 and TRBJ2-7, with D perhaps matching TRBD1 or TRBD2 (5 bases each). Germline V CDR1 and CDR2: LGHNA, YSLEER. There are 15 residues in the CDR3. The CDR3 bases are TGCGCCAGCAGCCAAGAGGACGAGGGGAACTACGGGCAGTACTTC. This gives the protein CASSQEDEGNYGQYF.

This clonotype was picked up many times. The chain combines TRBV6-2 or TRBV6-3 with TRBJ1-5; D not resolved. With 1 base removed from V and 3 bases from J, the gap between germline ends came to 10 bases. This CDR3 comprises 15 residues. Looked up from germline, CDR1 is MNHEY and CDR2 is SVGEGT. The CDR3, as DNA: TGTGCCAGCAGTTACTTCGAGAGTAACAATCAGCCCCAGCATTTT. This sequence encodes CASSYFESNNQPQHF.

Only a few counts were recorded for this clonotype. The V call is TRBV10-1, the J call TRBJ1-1, with D unclear. In germline, CDR1 is WNHNN, CDR2 SYGVQD (reference sequence). The CDR3 is 13 residues long. V lost 7 bases, J lost 2 bases, and 11 bases lay in between. CDR3 residues: CASTSLGNTEAFF. CDR3 nucleotides: TGCGCCAGCACCTCTCTTGGCAACACTGAAGCTTTCTTT.

The V and J genes are TRBV9 and TRBJ2-5, with unresolved D. Deletions cut 0 bases from V and 4 bases from J, with 16 bases between. The CDR3 is 16 residues long. Looked up from germline, CDR1 is SGDLS and CDR2 is YYNGEE. This CDR3 reads CASSVAGSVEGETQYF. The CDR3 nucleotides are TGTGCCAGCAGCGTAGCTGGCTCTGTGGAAGGAGAGACCCAGTACTTC.

At least ten counts were recorded for this clonotype. The genes are TRBV7-9 and TRBJ1-4; tentatively, D is TRBD1 (5 bases). There are 14 residues in the CDR3. Germline V gene sequence: CDR1 SEHNR, CDR2 FQNEAQ (reference sequence). V was trimmed by 5 bases and J by 7 bases, leaving 14 bases between them. The CDR3 loop is CASSPGLSGEKLFF. The DNA of the CDR3 is TGTGCCAGCAGCCCAGGGCTTTCGGGTGAAAAACTGTTTTTT.

This clonotype was detected only a few times. CDR3 protein: CASSPDHGSSSPLHF. Here the CDR3 DNA reads TGTGCCAGCAGCCCCGACCATGGGTCGAGTTCACCCCTCCACTTT. This chain joins TRBV2 and TRBJ1-6; D unclear. CDR3 length equals 15 residues. CDR1 is SNHLY and CDR2 is FYNNEI in the germline V gene. Deletions cut 6 bases from V and 9 bases from J, with 18 bases between.

This clonotype was found many times. The chain employs TRBV7-9 and TRBJ2-7; TRBD2 matches 8 bases. This CDR3 region has 13 residues. CDR1 is SEHNR and CDR2 is FQNEAQ in the germline V gene (reference sequence). The trim removed 6 bases at V and 7 bases at J, leaving 8 bases unmatched. CDR3 coding DNA: TGTGCCAGCAGAGCCGGGACTAGAAGTGAGCAGTACTTC. Its protein product is CASRAGTRSEQYF.

This clonotype was seen only a few times. J is TRBJ1-6 and V is TRBV13, with 7 bases matching TRBD1. V was clipped by 6 bases and J by 3 bases; unmatched bases: 5. This CDR3 comprises 15 residues. Germline lookup yields CDR1 PRHDT and CDR2 FYEKMQ (reference sequence). This chain's CDR3 is CASSSGQDYNSPLHF. CDR3 coding DNA: TGTGCCAGCAGTTCAGGACAGGACTATAATTCACCCCTCCACTTT.

A word on this clonotype: One junction end does not reproduce the germline sequence, and a read error may be involved. The gene calls are TRBV9 and TRBJ2-4; TRBD2 is a possible D gene (6 bases). This CDR3 is 15 amino acids long. CDR1 is SGDLS and CDR2 is YYNGEE in the germline V gene. CDR3 protein: CASGVVTGAGDIQYF. The CDR3 nucleotides read TGTGCCAGCGGCGTAGTGACGGGAGCAGGCGACATTCAGTACTTC.

This clonotype has a count of ten or more. J is TRBJ2-2 and V is TRBV28; D remains unclear. The CDR3 covers 13 residues. V was pared by 1 base and J by 8 bases, with 8 bases between. Germline loops: CDR1 MDHEN, CDR2 SYDVKM. This CDR3 is CASSLSSRGELFF. DNA of the CDR3: TGTGCCAGCAGTTTATCTTCCAGAGGGGAGCTGTTTTTT.

The chain has TRBV6-1 and TRBJ2-3; TRBD1 might be the D (5 bases). This CDR3 comprises 16 residues. The V gene's germline CDR1 is MNHNS and CDR2 SASEGT. V was pared by 6 bases and J by 2 bases, with 18 bases between. CDR3 loop: CASRSHRGRDTDTQYF. The CDR3 DNA reads as TGTGCCAGCAGGTCCCATAGGGGAAGGGACACAGATACGCAGTATTTT.

The chain couples TRBV2 to TRBJ1-1; D uncertain. The V gene's germline CDR1 is SNHLY and CDR2 FYNNEI. Trimming left V 8 bases short and J 1 base short, with 14 bases between. This CDR3 is 14 amino acids long. The CDR3 sequence: CASQAAVGNTEAFF. The CDR3 DNA is TGTGCCAGCCAGGCAGCCGTTGGGAACACTGAAGCTTTCTTT.

This clonotype was detected many times. DNA for the CDR3: TGTGCCAGCACCGCGACTAGCGGGGGTCATGAGACCCAGTACTTC. Translation: CASTATSGGHETQYF. The chain has TRBV7-6 and TRBJ2-5; 12 nucleotides match TRBD2. The trim removed 7 bases at V and 5 bases at J, leaving 8 bases unmatched. Per germline, CDR1 SGHVS and CDR2 FNYEAQ. The CDR3 runs to 15 residues.

This clonotype came up many times. The genes are TRBV5-4 and TRBJ2-7, with a possible D match to TRBD1 (5 bases). This CDR3 region has 12 residues. Germline V gene data show CDR1 as SGHNT and CDR2 as YYREEE (reference sequence). Deletions cut 4 bases from V and 3 bases from J, with 8 bases between. CDR3 in amino acids: CASSVDSYEQYF. CDR3 DNA sequence: TGTGCCAGCAGCGTTGACAGCTACGAGCAGTACTTC. Supplemented by reference TRBV5-4 and TRBJ2-7, the full variable domain reads ETGVTQSPTHLIKTRGQQVTLRCSSQSGHNTVSWYQQALGQGPQFIFQYYREEENGRGNFPPRFSGLQFPNYSSELNVNALELDDSALYLCASSVDSYEQYFGPGTRLTVT.

This clonotype has a count of ten or more. The V gene is TRBV27, the J gene TRBJ2-7; tentative D call: TRBD1 (7 bases). The CDR3 is made up of 13 amino acids. The V gene's germline CDR1 is MNHEY and CDR2 SMNVEV (reference sequence). Between the trimmed V and J ends, which lost 4 bases and 2 bases, there was a span of 9 bases. CDR3 bases: TGTGCCAGCAGTTGGAGGGGGCCCTACGAGCAGTACTTC. Translating gives CASSWRGPYEQYF.

The V and J genes are TRBV18 and TRBJ2-4; TRBD1 agrees at 8 bases. The CDR3 is made up of 17 amino acids. Per the germline V gene, CDR1 is KGHSH and CDR2 is LQKENI. Trimming took 3 bases from V and 0 from J; bases not matched to a gene: 7. Written as DNA, the CDR3 is TGTGCCAGCTCACCCCGGGACAGGTCACTAGCCAAAAACATTCAGTACTTC. It encodes CASSPRDRSLAKNIQYF.

Of note for this clonotype: At one of its ends the junction is not consistent with the germline gene, which may arise from a read error. The chain uses TRBV4-3 and TRBJ2-1, with 10 bases matching TRBD2. From germline, CDR1 is LGHNA and CDR2 YSLEER. This CDR3 region has 17 residues. The CDR3 nucleotides read TGCTCCAGCAGCCAGGATGCCGGGACTAGCGTAAGCAATGAGCAGTTCTTC. This translates into CSSSQDAGTSVSNEQFF.

This clonotype came up a few times. A much larger clone differs by one base, so this may be a read error. The CDR3 carries no conserved terminal phenylalanine or tryptophan, so it likely arises from a read error. The chain combines TRBV29-1 with TRBJ2-7, with TRBD2 matching over 7 bases. The V gene's germline CDR1 is SQVTM and CDR2 ANQGSEA. The CDR3 is 16 residues long. V lost 7 bases to trimming and J lost 0 bases; unmatched junction nucleotides: 15. This chain's CDR3 is CSARGGTNMSSYEQYL. The CDR3 nucleotides read TGCAGCGCCCGCGGGGGTACGAACATGAGCTCCTACGAGCAGTACCTC.

Comments on this clonotype: A much larger clonotype is one base distant, so this may be a read error. V gene TRBV19 combines with J gene TRBJ2-5; D is possibly TRBD2 (5 bases). Germline CDR1 reads LNHDA; CDR2 reads SQIVND (reference sequence). This CDR3 has 15 residues. The CDR3 protein is CASSTSDLAGEIQYF. The CDR3 DNA reads as TGTGCCAGTAGTACTTCAGACTTAGCCGGGGAGATCCAGTACTTC.

On this clonotype itself: The missing conserved phenylalanine or tryptophan at the end of this CDR3 makes a read error likely. The rearrangement joins TRBV5-4 to TRBJ1-5; D not resolved. CDR1 SGHNT and CDR2 YYREEE come from the germline V gene (reference sequence). V lost 0 bases to trimming and J lost 4 bases, with 5 bases between them. The CDR3 has 13 amino acids. The CDR3 nucleotides are TGTGCCAGCAGCTTGGACGATAATCAGCCCCAGCATTTA. The encoded protein is CASSLDDNQPQHL.

V is TRBV14 and J is TRBJ1-3; weak D call: TRBD1 (6 bases). The CDR3 loop spans 17 amino acids. The germline V gene encodes CDR1 SGHDN and CDR2 FVKESK. V was shortened by 0 bases and J by 2 bases, with 14 bases between the two germline ends. The CDR3 region has the DNA TGTGCCAGCAGCCAAGAAGTCGTTGGGGACACTGGAAACACCATATATTTT. This codes for CASSQEVVGDTGNTIYF.

This clonotype was seen a few times. This rearrangement joins TRBV5-3 to TRBJ2-3; weak D call: TRBD2 (5 bases). TRBV5-3 is annotated as an ORF whose role is uncertain. V dropped 8 bases and J dropped 2 bases, with 18 bases sitting between them. This CDR3 has 15 amino acids. Here the CDR3 DNA reads TGTGCCAGCTGCTTGGAGGACTTTGCCACAGATACGCAGTATTTT. Translation: CASCLEDFATDTQYF.

This clonotype was observed at least ten times. The rearrangement uses TRBV28 and TRBJ2-2, with a weak D call TRBD2 (5 bases). The ends were cut back, 6 bases at V and 3 bases at J, with 14 bases in the middle. CDR1 is MDHEN and CDR2 is SYDVKM in the germline V gene. The CDR3 consists of 15 residues. The CDR3 bases are TGTGCCAGCAGGGCTGGAACTAGTTACACCGGGGAGCTGTTTTTT. This gives the protein CASRAGTSYTGELFF.

Regarding this clonotype: A junction boundary mismatches the germline segment, possibly from a read error. The chain joins TRBV12-3 or TRBV12-4 to TRBJ1-2, with 8 bases aligning to TRBD1. This CDR3 spans 13 amino acids. The CDR3 loop reads CASRLGTGHGYTF. CDR3 bases: TGTGCCAGCAGGTTAGGGACAGGTCATGGCTACACCTTC.

Ten or more counts support this clonotype. V and J are TRBV19 and TRBJ1-1; D is uncertain. V was shortened by 4 bases and J by 0 bases, with 6 bases between the two germline ends. Looked up from germline, CDR1 is LNHDA and CDR2 is SQIVND (reference sequence). The CDR3 has 13 residues. The CDR3 loop is CASSNRLNTEAFF. For the CDR3, the DNA is TGTGCCAGTAGTAACCGCTTGAACACTGAAGCTTTCTTT. Filled out from reference TRBV19 and TRBJ1-1, the complete variable domain reads DGGITQSPKYLFRKEGQNVTLSCEQNLNHDAMYWYRQDPGQGLRLIYYSQIVNDFQKGDIAEGYSVSREKKESFPLTVTSAQKNPTAFYLCASSNRLNTEAFFGQGTRLTVV.

This clonotype was recorded a few times. A read error may produce the germline difference seen at one junction end. The chain carries TRBV6-5 and TRBJ2-7; a weak D match, TRBD1 (6 bases). The length of the CDR3 is 15 residues. The germline V gene has CDR1 MNHEY and CDR2 SVGAGI. The DNA of the CDR3 is TGTGCCGGCAGCTACGGGACATTGGGGGACTACGAGCAGTACTTC. Amino acid sequence: CAGSYGTLGDYEQYF.

This clonotype was recorded at least ten times. V gene TRBV15 combines with J gene TRBJ2-3; tentative D call: TRBD1 (5 bases). Deletions cut 0 bases from V and 1 base from J, with 17 bases between. The CDR3 consists of 18 residues. CDR1 LNHNV and CDR2 YYDKDF come from the germline V gene (reference sequence). The chain's CDR3 is CATSREGLLQDGTDTQYF. The CDR3 DNA reads as TGTGCCACCAGCAGAGAAGGCTTATTACAGGATGGCACAGATACGCAGTATTTT.